Each of the 19 T cell receptor beta chains below was sequenced from the same sample in a study of blood T cell repertoires in COVID-19. The method was immunoSEQ multiplex PCR; TCRdb's version includes in-frame clones alone and lacks a portion of them. Here the sample spans 150,000 to 200,000 clones, approximately 82% being singletons. Specimen: peripheral blood. The receptors were gathered from a woman aged 40-49 years with COVID-19, enrolled during active disease.

The chain joins TRBV7-9 to TRBJ1-2; TRBD1 is a possible D gene (5 bases). The V gene lost 3 bases and the J gene lost 2 bases, with 10 bases spanning the gap. The CDR3 totals 14 residues. CDR1 and CDR2 from the germline V gene are SEHNR and FQNEAQ (reference sequence). CDR3 nucleotides: TGTGCCAGCAGCTTGGGGCCGAGGAACTATGGCTACACCTTC. Translating gives CASSLGPRNYGYTF.

This clone appeared a few times. This sample includes further DNA sequences coding for the same CDR3. The rearrangement joins TRBV18 to TRBJ2-3; no reliable D call. V lost 3 bases, J lost 6 bases, and 4 bases lay in between. This CDR3 comprises 11 residues. Per the germline V gene, CDR1 is KGHSH and CDR2 is LQKENI. CDR3 bases: TGTGCCAGCTCACCTTCGGATACGCAGTATTTT. Protein sequence: CASSPSDTQYF.

V is TRBV25-1 and J is TRBJ2-2; D possibly corresponds to TRBD2 (7 bases). Germline-derived CDR1 and CDR2 are MGHDK and SYGVNS. With 3 bases removed from V and 1 base from J, the gap between germline ends came to 12 bases. This CDR3 spans 16 amino acids. The CDR3 reads CASSDPGGQNTGELFF. CDR3 in DNA: TGTGCCAGCAGTGATCCCGGGGGGCAGAACACCGGGGAGCTGTTTTTT. The full variable domain, completed using reference TRBV25-1 and TRBJ2-2, is EADIYQTPRYLVIGTGKKITLECSQTMGHDKMYWYQQDPGMELHLIHYSYGVNSTEKGDLSSESTVSRIRTEHFPLTLESARPSHTSQYLCASSDPGGQNTGELFFGEGSRLTVL.

In this sample, this clone turned up a few times. This chain uses TRBV6-5 with TRBJ2-3, with 9 bases matching TRBD1. CDR1 is MNHEY, CDR2 SVGAGI, per germline. The CDR3 spans 15 residues. The junction had 9 bases not matched to a gene; V was cut back by 5 bases and J by 6 bases. Here the CDR3 reads CASSPDRGPSDTQYF. CDR3 sequence (DNA): TGTGCCAGCAGTCCGGACAGGGGACCGTCGGATACGCAGTATTTT.

The chain recombines TRBV15 with TRBJ2-3, with 8 bases fitting TRBD2. The junction had 2 bases not matched to a gene; V was cut back by 0 bases and J by 0 bases. The CDR3 loop spans 16 amino acids. Germline V CDR1 and CDR2: LNHNV, YYDKDF (reference sequence). The CDR3 DNA follows: TGTGCCACCAGCAGAGACCCTAGCGGGAGCACAGATACGCAGTATTTT. It yields the protein CATSRDPSGSTDTQYF.

The chain employs TRBV7-8 and TRBJ2-5; no firm D call. The germline V and J ends were trimmed by 2 bases and 4 bases, with 11 bases remaining between them. The CDR3 totals 14 residues. The germline gives CDR1 SGHVS, CDR2 FQNEAQ. The CDR3: CASSLLRPRETQYF. The CDR3 DNA reads TGTGCCAGCAGCTTATTGAGGCCAAGAGAGACCCAGTACTTC.

The chain has TRBV7-2 and TRBJ2-7; tentatively, D is TRBD1 (5 bases). Germline CDR1 and CDR2: SGHTA and FQGNSA. The V end was cut by 3 bases, the J end by 4 bases, with 13 bases between. This CDR3 has 14 residues. The CDR3 spells CASSFFSSGYEQYV. The DNA of the CDR3 is TGTGCCAGCAGCTTCTTCTCTTCAGGGTACGAGCAGTACGTC.

The J gene is TRBJ2-2, the V gene TRBV14, with 12 bases identical to TRBD2. Germline lookup yields CDR1 SGHDN and CDR2 FVKESK. The trim removed 4 bases at V and 0 bases at J, leaving 9 bases unmatched. CDR3 length: 19 residues. CDR3 nucleotides: TGTGCCAGCAGCCTTTCCTTTACTAGCGGGGGGACGAACACCGGGGAGCTGTTTTTT. Protein product: CASSLSFTSGGTNTGELFF.

V and J are TRBV5-4 and TRBJ2-1, with TRBD2 as a possible D gene (7 bases). This CDR3 contains 15 residues. V was pared by 4 bases and J by 8 bases, with 19 bases between. Per germline, CDR1 SGHNT and CDR2 YYREEE (reference sequence). CDR3 bases: TGTGCCAGCAGCCCTCCGGGGGGCTTACGTTATGAGCAGTTCTTC. Encoded protein: CASSPPGGLRYEQFF. Variable domain in full (rest from reference TRBV5-4 and TRBJ2-1): ETGVTQSPTHLIKTRGQQVTLRCSSQSGHNTVSWYQQALGQGPQFIFQYYREEENGRGNFPPRFSGLQFPNYSSELNVNALELDDSALYLCASSPPGGLRYEQFFGPGTRLTVL.

The chain links TRBV6-5 to TRBJ2-3, with D tentatively TRBD2 (5 bases). There are 12 residues in the CDR3. CDR1 is MNHEY, CDR2 SVGAGI, per germline. V was trimmed by 10 bases and J by 6 bases, leaving 14 bases between them. The CDR3 coding sequence is TGTGCCACCGCGGGCATGGCGGATACGCAGTATTTT. It translates to CATAGMADTQYF.

The chain carries TRBV7-9 and TRBJ1-2; the D is unclear. The CDR3 has 13 amino acids. Germline V gene sequence: CDR1 SEHNR, CDR2 FQNEAQ (reference sequence). V lost 5 bases and J 3 bases, leaving 10 bases between the germline ends. The CDR3 coding sequence is TGTGCCAGCAGCCAGACATTCGACTATGGCTACACCTTC. Amino acid sequence: CASSQTFDYGYTF.

This clone was found a few times. This chain links TRBV6-5 with TRBJ2-2, with D perhaps TRBD1 (6 bases). The CDR3 runs 14 residues. Germline lookup yields CDR1 MNHEY and CDR2 SVGAGI. V was cut by 7 bases and J by 1 base, with 10 bases left in between. Here the CDR3 reads CASILTGNTGELFF. The CDR3 DNA is TGTGCCAGCATTCTGACAGGGAACACCGGGGAGCTGTTTTTT.

CDR3 DNA: TGTGCCAGCAACCCCCGGGGGGGAGGCGAGCAGTACGTC. It yields the protein CASNPRGGGEQYV. This chain uses TRBV2 with TRBJ2-7, with 8 bases that match TRBD2. CDR3 length equals 13 residues. The germline V gene has CDR1 SNHLY and CDR2 FYNNEI. Trimming took 7 bases from V and 6 from J; bases not matched to a gene: 8.

The chain uses TRBV18 and TRBJ2-5; TRBD1 agrees at 7 bases. The V gene end was trimmed by 3 bases and the J gene end by 2 bases; junction bases not matched to a gene: 6. From germline, CDR1 is KGHSH and CDR2 LQKENI. The CDR3 spans 15 residues. This CDR3 reads CASSPRSRGQETQYF. CDR3 sequence (DNA): TGTGCCAGCTCACCGCGGTCCAGGGGGCAAGAGACCCAGTACTTC.

This clone was observed a handful of times. The V and J genes are TRBV30 and TRBJ2-1; 11 nucleotides line up with TRBD2. V lost 8 bases, J lost 7 bases, and 4 bases stayed unmatched. The CDR3 covers 12 residues. Germline V gene data show CDR1 as GTSNPN and CDR2 as SVGIG (reference sequence). The CDR3: CARLAGGNEQFF. The CDR3 DNA sequence: TGTGCCCGATTAGCGGGAGGGAATGAGCAGTTCTTC.

This clone showed up many times. This sequence joins TRBV7-2 and TRBJ2-6, with TRBD2 as a possible D gene (5 bases). The CDR3 extends over 16 amino acids. Trimming removed 7 bases at V and 0 bases at J, with 13 bases between. Germline CDR1 SGHTA, CDR2 FQGNSA. The CDR3 protein is CASNPMTISGANVLTF. CDR3 coding DNA: TGTGCCAGCAACCCTATGACTATCTCTGGGGCCAACGTCCTGACTTTC.

The sample holds a few counts of this clone. Additional DNA sequences in this sample encode the identical CDR3. The chain links TRBV27 to TRBJ1-5; D is undetermined. Trimming removed 2 bases at V and 1 base at J, with 9 bases between. Germline V lookup: CDR1 MNHEY, CDR2 SMNVEV (reference sequence). The CDR3 consists of 15 residues. CDR3 sequence (DNA): TGTGCCAGCAGTTTAGGTGGCTTCAGCAATCAGCCCCAGCATTTT. Translated: CASSLGGFSNQPQHF.

In its sample, this clone was seen a few times. The chain couples TRBV6-5 to TRBJ2-7; TRBD1 matches 7 bases. From germline, CDR1 is MNHEY and CDR2 SVGAGI. CDR3 size: 14 residues. V was clipped by 6 bases and J by 1 base; unmatched bases: 6. This CDR3 reads CASRSRQGSYEQYV. The CDR3 coding sequence is TGTGCCAGCAGATCTAGACAGGGTTCCTACGAGCAGTACGTC.

The gene calls are TRBV19 and TRBJ2-5; 8 bases agree with TRBD1. J gave up 1 base and V 3 bases, and 1 base lay outside the gene matches. The CDR3 loop spans 14 amino acids. CDR1 LNHDA and CDR2 SQIVND come from the germline V gene (reference sequence). Here the CDR3 reads CASSIGQGQETQYF. The CDR3 DNA sequence: TGTGCCAGTAGTATCGGACAGGGCCAAGAGACCCAGTACTTC.